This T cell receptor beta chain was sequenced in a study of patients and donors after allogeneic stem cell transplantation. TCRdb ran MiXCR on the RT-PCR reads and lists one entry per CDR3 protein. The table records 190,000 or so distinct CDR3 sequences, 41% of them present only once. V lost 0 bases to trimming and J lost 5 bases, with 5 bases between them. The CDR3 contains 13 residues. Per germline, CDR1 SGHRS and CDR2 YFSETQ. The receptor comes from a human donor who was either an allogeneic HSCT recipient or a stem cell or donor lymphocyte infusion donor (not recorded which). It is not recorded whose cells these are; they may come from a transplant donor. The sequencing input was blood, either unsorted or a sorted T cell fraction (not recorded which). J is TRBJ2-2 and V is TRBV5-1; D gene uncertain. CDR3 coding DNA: TGCGCCAGCAGCTTGGACCCAACCGGGGAGCTGTTTTTT. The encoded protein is CASSLDPTGELFF.